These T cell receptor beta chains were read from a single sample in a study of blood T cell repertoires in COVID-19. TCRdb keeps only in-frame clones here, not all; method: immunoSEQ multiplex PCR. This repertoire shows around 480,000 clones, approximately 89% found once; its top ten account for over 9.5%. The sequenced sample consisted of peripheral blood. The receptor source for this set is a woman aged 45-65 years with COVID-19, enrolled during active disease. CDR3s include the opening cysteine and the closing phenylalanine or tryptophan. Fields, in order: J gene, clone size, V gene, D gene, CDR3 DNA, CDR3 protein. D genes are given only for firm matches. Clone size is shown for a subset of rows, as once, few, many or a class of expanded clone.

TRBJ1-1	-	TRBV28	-	TGTGCCAGCAGTTCGTGGCCCCTGAACACTGAAGCTTTCTTT	CASSSWPLNTEAFF
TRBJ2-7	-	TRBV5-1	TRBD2	TGCGCCAGCAGCTTCGGTAGCGGGGGGCAGGCCTACGAGCAGTACTTC	CASSFGSGGQAYEQYF
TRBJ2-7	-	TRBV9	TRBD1	TGTGCCAGCAGCGGATCTGACAGGGCCCTTTCCTACGAGCAGTACTTC	CASSGSDRALSYEQYF
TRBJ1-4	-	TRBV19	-	TGTGCCAGTCACGGACAACATAATGAAAAACTGTTTTTT	CASHGQHNEKLFF
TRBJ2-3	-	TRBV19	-	TGTGCCAGTAGTATAGATATCCTCGATACGCAGTATTTT	CASSIDILDTQYF
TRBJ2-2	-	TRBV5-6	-	TGTGCCAGCAGCTTAACTGATTTCGACACCGGGGAGCTGTTTTTT	CASSLTDFDTGELFF
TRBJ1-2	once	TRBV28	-	TGTGCCAGCAGTTTCCCCGCAGGGAGGTATGGCTACACCTTC	CASSFPAGRYGYTF
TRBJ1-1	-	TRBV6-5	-	TGTGCCAGCAGGGACACGAACACTGAAGCTTTCTTT	CASRDTNTEAFF
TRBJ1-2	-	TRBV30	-	TGTGCCTGGAGCTTAGCCCAGGGTGTCGGCTACACCTTC	CAWSLAQGVGYTF
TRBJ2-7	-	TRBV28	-	TGTGCCAGCAGCCCCCGCTACGAGCAGTACTTC	CASSPRYEQYF
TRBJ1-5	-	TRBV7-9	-	TGTGCCAGCAGCTTTGGAGGCCCCAATCAGCCCCAGCATTTT	CASSFGGPNQPQHF
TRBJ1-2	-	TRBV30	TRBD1	TGTGCCTGGAGTTCAGGGGGTGGCTACACCTTC	CAWSSGGGYTF
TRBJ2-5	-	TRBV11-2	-	TGTGCCAGCAGCGACGGACAGAGGGAGACCCAGTACTTC	CASSDGQRETQYF
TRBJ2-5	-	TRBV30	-	TGTGCCTGGAGCGGGACTTCTCAAGAGACCCAGTACTTC	CAWSGTSQETQYF
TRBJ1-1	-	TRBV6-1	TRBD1	TGTGCCAGCAGTGAAGTATGGACAGGGGGAGCTTTCTTT	CASSEVWTGGAFF
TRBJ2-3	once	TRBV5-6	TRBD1	TGTGCCAGCAGCTGGACAGGGGCCCTACTCACAGATACGCAGTATTTT	CASSWTGALLTDTQYF
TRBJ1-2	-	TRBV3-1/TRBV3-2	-	TGTGCCACGGGGGACGATGGCTACACCTTC	CATGDDGYTF
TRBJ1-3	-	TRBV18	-	TGTGCCAGCTCACCGATGACATCTTCTGGAAACACCATATATTTT	CASSPMTSSGNTIYF
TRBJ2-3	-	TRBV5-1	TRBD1	TGCGCCAGCTTCCGGGACAGCGGACCGAACTTCGCAGATACGCAGTATTTT	CASFRDSGPNFADTQYF
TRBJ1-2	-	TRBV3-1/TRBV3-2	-	TGTGCCAGCAGCCAACAAGCAAAAAAAGGGGGTGGCTACACCTTC	CASSQQAKKGGGYTF
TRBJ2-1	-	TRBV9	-	TGTGCCAGCAGCGCGTCCTCGGGGGACAGCTTTAATGAGCAGTTCTTC	CASSASSGDSFNEQFF
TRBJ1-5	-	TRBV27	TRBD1	TGTGCCAGCAGTATCAACAGGGGTCAGCCCCAGCATTTT	CASSINRGQPQHF
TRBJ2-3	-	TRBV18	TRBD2	TGTGCCAGCTCACCAGCGGCCGGGCGGGGGGGCACAGATACGCAGTATTTT	CASSPAAGRGGTDTQYF
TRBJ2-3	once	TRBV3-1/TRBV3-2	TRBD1	TGTGCCAGCAGTCGCCCCACGGGGACAGGGAAAAAAAGGGATACGCAGTATTTT	CASSRPTGTGKKRDTQYF
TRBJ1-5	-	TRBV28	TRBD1	TGTGCCAGCGGTGTACAGGGGACGTGGAGCAATCAGCCCCAGCATTTT	CASGVQGTWSNQPQHF
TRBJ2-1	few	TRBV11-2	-	TGTGCCAGCGGGTCCGTCGGGGAGCAGTTCTTC	CASGSVGEQFF
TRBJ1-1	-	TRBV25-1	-	TGTGCCAGCAGTCAGAACACTGAAGCTTTCTTT	CASSQNTEAFF
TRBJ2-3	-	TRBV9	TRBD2	TGTGCCAGCAGCGTCCTCAGCGGGGCCACAGATACGCAGTATTTT	CASSVLSGATDTQYF
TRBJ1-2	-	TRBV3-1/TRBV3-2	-	TGTGCCAGCAGCCAAAGCGAACTCCCTTTTCAGGGCTACACCTTC	CASSQSELPFQGYTF
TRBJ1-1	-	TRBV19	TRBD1	TGTGCCACTCGACCGGGACAGGGTTTTTATATCAGTACTGAAGCTTTCTTT	CATRPGQGFYISTEAFF
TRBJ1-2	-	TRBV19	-	TGTGCCACCTCGGACGGGAGCGACGGAAACTATGGCTACACCTTC	CATSDGSDGNYGYTF
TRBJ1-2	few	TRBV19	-	TGTGCCAGTAGTATTTCTCCAACGGAGTATGGCTACACCTTC	CASSISPTEYGYTF
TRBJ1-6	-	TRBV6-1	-	TGTGCCAGCAGTGAAGCGGCAGTGTCACCCCTCCACTTT	CASSEAAVSPLHF
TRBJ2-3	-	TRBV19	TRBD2	TGTGCCAGTAGTATTGGCGGGGGTGACCCAGATACGCAGTATTTT	CASSIGGGDPDTQYF
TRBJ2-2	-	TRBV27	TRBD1	TGTGCCAGCAGTTCTTGGGACAGGGTCGGTACCGGGGAGCTGTTTTTT	CASSSWDRVGTGELFF
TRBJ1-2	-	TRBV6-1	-	TGTGCCAGCAGTGAAGACAAAATGTTCTATGGCTACACCTTC	CASSEDKMFYGYTF
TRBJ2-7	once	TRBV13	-	TGTGCCAGCAGCTTAGGATTTATTGGGGGCGACGAGCAGTACTTC	CASSLGFIGGDEQYF
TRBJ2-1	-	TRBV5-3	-	TGTGCCAGAAGGAGGTCAAGCGGGCCTTCCTACAATGAGCAGTTCTTC	CARRRSSGPSYNEQFF
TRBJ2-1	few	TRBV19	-	TGTGCCAGTAGTATTGCTAGTTCCTACAATGAGCAGTTCTTC	CASSIASSYNEQFF
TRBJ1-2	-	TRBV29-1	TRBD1	TGCAGCGTTTCTTTTACAGGGGCCTATGGCTACACCTTC	CSVSFTGAYGYTF
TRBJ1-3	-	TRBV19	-	TGTGCCAGTAGTATCTCGAACAGCGGGTCCTTATATTTT	CASSISNSGSLYF
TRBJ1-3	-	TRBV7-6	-	TGTGCCAGCAGCTTAGCGGGTCGAGGGTTCGGAAACACCATATATTTT	CASSLAGRGFGNTIYF
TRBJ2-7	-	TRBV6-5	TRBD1	TGTGCCAGCAGTACCGGACAGGGATTGGTCCACGAGCAGTACTTC	CASSTGQGLVHEQYF
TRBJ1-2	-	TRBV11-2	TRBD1	TGTGCCAGCAATCGAGGACAGGGCCATGGCTACACCTTC	CASNRGQGHGYTF
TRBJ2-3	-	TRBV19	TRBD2	TGTGCCAGTAGAACCCCGGGAGGAGATACGCAGTATTTT	CASRTPGGDTQYF
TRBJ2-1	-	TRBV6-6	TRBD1	TGTGCCAGCTTCCGGGACAGCTCCTACAATGAGCAGTTCTTC	CASFRDSSYNEQFF
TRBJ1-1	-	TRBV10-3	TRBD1	TGTGCCATCAGTCCCTTACAGGGGACCTTTATTGAAGCTTTCTTT	CAISPLQGTFIEAFF
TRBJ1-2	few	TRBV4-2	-	TGTGCCAGCAGCCATCAGGGTCGGCGTGGCTACACCTTC	CASSHQGRRGYTF
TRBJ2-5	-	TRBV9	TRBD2	TGTGCCAGCAGCGCCGACAGCGGGGGGGAAGAGACCCAGTACTTC	CASSADSGGEETQYF
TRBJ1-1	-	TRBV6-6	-	TGTGCCAGCAGTTACTCGGAGCGGATTAACACTGAAGCTTTCTTT	CASSYSERINTEAFF
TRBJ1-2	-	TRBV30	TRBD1	TGTGCCTGGAGACTGGACAGGGAAGGCTACACCTTC	CAWRLDREGYTF
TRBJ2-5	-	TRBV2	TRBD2	TGTGCCAGCAGTCTACCTGTAGCGGGGGGGCAGGAGACCCAGTACTTC	CASSLPVAGGQETQYF
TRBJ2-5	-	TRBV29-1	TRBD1	TGCAGCGTTGAGGGGTCTCGGACAGGGGGCAAAGAGACCCAGTACTTC	CSVEGSRTGGKETQYF
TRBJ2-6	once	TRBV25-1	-	TGTGCCAGCAGTGACCCCCCTAACAGGGCTACTGGGGCCAACGTCCTGACTTTC	CASSDPPNRATGANVLTF
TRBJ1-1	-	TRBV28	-	TGTGCCAGCAGTTTGGCAGGGGTCACTGAAGCTTTCTTT	CASSLAGVTEAFF
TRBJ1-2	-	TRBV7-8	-	TGTGCCAGCAGCTTAGGGCAGGGGAACTATGGCTACACCTTC	CASSLGQGNYGYTF
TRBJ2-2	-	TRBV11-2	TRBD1	TGTGCCAGCAGCTTTGGACAGGGGTACACCGGGGAGCTGTTTTTT	CASSFGQGYTGELFF
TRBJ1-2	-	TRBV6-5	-	TGTGCCAGCAGTTACTCGTTGGCCACCAGAAGAGGCTACACCTTC	CASSYSLATRRGYTF
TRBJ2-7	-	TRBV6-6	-	TGTGCCAGCAGTTACTCCCTGACAGACTTAGCCGACGAGCAGTACTTC	CASSYSLTDLADEQYF